These T cell receptor beta chains were read from a single sample in a study of shared clonotypes between healthy human individuals. Sequenced by immunoSEQ multiplex PCR; TCRdb stores in-frame clones only, minus some. This table holds 2 million to 2.5 million clones, 90% to 95% found once. Input material: naive CD4+ T cells from PBMCs. These receptors all stem from a man aged 18 to 29 in good health. Some clones in this sample may be carry-over from other donors' samples. CDR3s include the opening cysteine and the closing phenylalanine or tryptophan. D genes are given only for firm matches. Expanded clones are given a class, and other clones once, few, many or no size at all.

TRBJ2-3 . TRBV19 . CASRSWPGVNDTQYF TGTGCCAGCCGTAGTTGGCCGGGGGTTAACGATACGCAGTATTTT
TRBJ1-1 . TRBV5-1 . CASSLAQMGGTFTTDTEAFF TGCGCCAGCAGCTTGGCCCAAATGGGGGGGACCTTCACGACGGACACTGAAGCTTTCTTT
TRBJ2-5 TRBD2 TRBV11-2 . CASSSLSGPQETQYF TGTGCCAGCAGCTCCCTTAGCGGGCCCCAAGAGACCCAGTACTTC
TRBJ1-5 TRBD1 TRBV19 . CASSISAGTGNQPQHF TGTGCCAGTAGTATAAGTGCCGGGACAGGGAATCAGCCCCAGCATTTT
TRBJ2-7 TRBD1 TRBV15 . CATSSYRGQSYEQYF TGTGCCACCAGCAGCTACCGGGGACAGTCCTACGAGCAGTACTTC
TRBJ1-2 TRBD1 TRBV28 . CAITGGYYGYTF TGTGCCATCACAGGGGGTTACTATGGCTACACCTTC
TRBJ1-2 TRBD1 TRBV6-5 once CASSYSKTGVGYGYTF TGTGCCAGCAGTTACTCGAAGACAGGGGTGGGCTATGGCTACACCTTC
TRBJ2-6 . TRBV7-3 . CASSRDRLLSGANVLTF TGTGCCAGCAGCCGTGACAGGCTCCTCTCTGGGGCCAACGTCCTGACTTTC
TRBJ2-4 . TRBV29-1 . CSVEGGAKNIQYF TGCAGCGTTGAAGGGGGAGCCAAAAACATTCAGTACTTC
TRBJ2-7 . TRBV19 . CASSTRGARGYEQYF TGTGCCAGTAGTACTCGGGGGGCGCGTGGCTACGAGCAGTACTTC